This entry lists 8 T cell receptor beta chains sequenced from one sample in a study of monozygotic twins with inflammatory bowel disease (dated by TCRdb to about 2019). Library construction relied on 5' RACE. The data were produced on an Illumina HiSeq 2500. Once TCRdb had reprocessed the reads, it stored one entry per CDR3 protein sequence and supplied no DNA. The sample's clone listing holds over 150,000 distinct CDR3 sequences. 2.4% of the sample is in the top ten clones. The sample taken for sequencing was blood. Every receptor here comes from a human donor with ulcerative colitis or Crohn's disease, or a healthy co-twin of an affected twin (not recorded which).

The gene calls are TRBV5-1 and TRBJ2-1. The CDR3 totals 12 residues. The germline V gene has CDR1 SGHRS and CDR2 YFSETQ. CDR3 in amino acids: CASSLDVNEQFF.

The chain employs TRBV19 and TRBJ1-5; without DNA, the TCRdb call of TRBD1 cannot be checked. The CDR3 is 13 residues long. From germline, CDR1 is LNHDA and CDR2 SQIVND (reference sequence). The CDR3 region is CASSRDDNQPQHF.

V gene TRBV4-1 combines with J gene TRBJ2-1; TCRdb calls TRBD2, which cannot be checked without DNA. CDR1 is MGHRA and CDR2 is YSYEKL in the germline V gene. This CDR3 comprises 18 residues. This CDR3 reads CASSQGWTRDSAYNEQFF.

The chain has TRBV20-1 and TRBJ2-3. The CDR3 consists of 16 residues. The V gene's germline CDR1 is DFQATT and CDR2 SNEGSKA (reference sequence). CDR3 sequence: CSARDLADAATDTQYF.

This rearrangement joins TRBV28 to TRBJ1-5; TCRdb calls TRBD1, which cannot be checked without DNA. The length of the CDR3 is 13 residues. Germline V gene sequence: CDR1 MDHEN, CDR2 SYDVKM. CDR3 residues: CASRTGANQPQHF.

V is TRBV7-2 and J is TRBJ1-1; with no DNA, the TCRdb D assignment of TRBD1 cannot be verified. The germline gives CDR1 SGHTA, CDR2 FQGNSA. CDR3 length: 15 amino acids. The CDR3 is CASSLFQGRNTEAFF.

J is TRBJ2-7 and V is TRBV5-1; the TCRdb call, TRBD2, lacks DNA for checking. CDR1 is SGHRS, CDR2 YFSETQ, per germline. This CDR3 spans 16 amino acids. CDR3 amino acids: CASSPGVRTSRYEQYF.

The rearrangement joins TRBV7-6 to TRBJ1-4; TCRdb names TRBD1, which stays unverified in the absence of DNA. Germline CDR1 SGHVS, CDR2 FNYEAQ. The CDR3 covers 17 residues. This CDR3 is CASSLEGIRGDNEKLFF. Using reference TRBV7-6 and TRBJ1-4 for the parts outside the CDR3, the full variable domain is GAGVSQSPRYKVTKRGQDVALRCDPISGHVSLYWYRQALGQGPEFLTYFNYEAQQDKSGLPNDRFSAERPEGSISTLTIQRTEQRDSAMYRCASSLEGIRGDNEKLFFGSGTQLSVL.